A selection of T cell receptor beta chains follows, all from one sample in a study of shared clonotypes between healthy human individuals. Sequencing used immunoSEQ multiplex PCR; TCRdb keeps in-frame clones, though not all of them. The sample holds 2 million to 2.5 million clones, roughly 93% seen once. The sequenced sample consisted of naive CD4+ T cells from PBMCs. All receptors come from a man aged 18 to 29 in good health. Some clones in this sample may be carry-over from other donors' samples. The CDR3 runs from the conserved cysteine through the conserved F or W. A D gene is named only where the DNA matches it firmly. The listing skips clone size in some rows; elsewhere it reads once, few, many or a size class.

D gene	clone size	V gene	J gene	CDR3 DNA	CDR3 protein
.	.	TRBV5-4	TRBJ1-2	TGTGCCAGCAGCTTGGAGCTCTCAGGGACCTATGGCTACACCTTC	CASSLELSGTYGYTF
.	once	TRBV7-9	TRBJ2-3	TGTGCCAGCAGCTCCCGGGACCACATTGCAGATACGCAGTATTTT	CASSSRDHIADTQYF
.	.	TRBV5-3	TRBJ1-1	TGTGCCCCAATAGTCGCCGGTCTCACTGAAGCTTTCTTT	CAPIVAGLTEAFF
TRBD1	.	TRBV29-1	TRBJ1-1	TGCAGCGTTGAAGATACAGGGGGCGGGTTCGGCACTGAAGCTTTCTTT	CSVEDTGGGFGTEAFF
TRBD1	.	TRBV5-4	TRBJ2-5	TGTGCCAGCAGCGTACCGGGACAGGGGAGAGAGACCCAGTACTTC	CASSVPGQGRETQYF
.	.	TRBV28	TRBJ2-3	TGTGCCAGCAGTTTATTCAGTGTTCGCAAACCACCGGATGGGCAGTATTTT	CASSLFSVRKPPDGQYF
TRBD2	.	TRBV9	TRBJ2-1	TGTGCCAGCAGCGTAGTTCCGGGACTACCCCCTAATGAGCAGTTCTTC	CASSVVPGLPPNEQFF
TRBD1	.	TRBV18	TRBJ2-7	TGTGCCAGCTCACCCCTAAGGACAGGACGATCCTACGAGCAGTACTTC	CASSPLRTGRSYEQYF
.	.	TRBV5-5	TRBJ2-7	TGTGCCAGCAGCGCGACCGGGACCTACGAGCAGTACTTC	CASSATGTYEQYF
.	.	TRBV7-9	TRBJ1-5	TGTGCCAGCAGCTCCGAGAAAGGTAAAGCGTATCAGCCCCAGCATTTT	CASSSEKGKAYQPQHF
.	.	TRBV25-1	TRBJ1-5	TGTGCCAGCGCCCGAGGGAGAGGGAGCAATCAGCCCCAGCATTTT	CASARGRGSNQPQHF
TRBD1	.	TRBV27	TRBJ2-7	TGTGCCAGCAGTTTAGGACAGGGCTGGGACGAGCAGTACTTC	CASSLGQGWDEQYF
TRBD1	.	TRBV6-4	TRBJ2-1	TGTGCCAGCAGTGAAAGCAGGGGGCTTAACAATGAGCAGTTCTTC	CASSESRGLNNEQFF
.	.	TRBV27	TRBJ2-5	TGTGCCAGCAGTACCCGGGCCCCGCAGGGACAGACCCAGTACTTC	CASSTRAPQGQTQYF
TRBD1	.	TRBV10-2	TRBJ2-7	TGCGCCAGCATTATTTTAAGGGACAGGGGCTCCTACGAGCAGTACTTC	CASIILRDRGSYEQYF
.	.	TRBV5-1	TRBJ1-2	TGCGCCAGCAGCTTGATGGGACCTCCCGTGTATGGCTACACCTTC	CASSLMGPPVYGYTF
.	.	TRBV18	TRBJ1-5	TGTGCCAGCTCACCCGGCGGGGGTCAGCCCCAGCATTTT	CASSPGGGQPQHF
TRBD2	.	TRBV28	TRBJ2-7	TGTGCCAGCAGCCCGGGGGGGGGCTACGAGCAGTACTTC	CASSPGGGYEQYF
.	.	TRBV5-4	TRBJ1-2	TGTGCCAGCATCCGCGCGGGGGGCGGGAACTATGGCTACACCTTC	CASIRAGGGNYGYTF
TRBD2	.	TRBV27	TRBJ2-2	TGTGCCAGCAACGAGCGGGAGACCGGGGAGCTGTTTTTT	CASNERETGELFF
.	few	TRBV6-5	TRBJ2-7	TGTGCCAGCGGGCTACCGCTCGGCGAGCAGTACTTC	CASGLPLGEQYF
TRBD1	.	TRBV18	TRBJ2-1	TGTGCCAGCTCACCTCGGGACAGGAATGAGCAGTTCTTC	CASSPRDRNEQFF
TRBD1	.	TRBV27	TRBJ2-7	TGTGCCAGCAGTTCTACCGGGACAGGGAAACCCTACGAGCAGTACTTC	CASSSTGTGKPYEQYF
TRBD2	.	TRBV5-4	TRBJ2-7	TGTGCCAGCAGCTTGGCTGGTAGCGGGAACTACGAGCAGTACTTC	CASSLAGSGNYEQYF
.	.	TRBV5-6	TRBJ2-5	TGTGCCAGCAGCTTGGCGGGACGGCAAGAGACCCAGTACTTC	CASSLAGRQETQYF
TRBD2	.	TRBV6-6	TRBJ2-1	TGTGCCAGCAGTTACGCTAGCGGGAGGGTGGATGAGCAGTTCTTC	CASSYASGRVDEQFF
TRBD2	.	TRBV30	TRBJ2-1	TGTGCCTGGGAGGGACTAGCGGGAGACTTCGGTGAGCAGTTCTTC	CAWEGLAGDFGEQFF
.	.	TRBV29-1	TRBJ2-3	TGCAGCGTTGTGCGGAGCCGAGCAGATACGCAGTATTTT	CSVVRSRADTQYF
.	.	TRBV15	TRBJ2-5	TGTGCCACCAGCAGATACGAAGATGGGATGACCCAGTACTTC	CATSRYEDGMTQYF
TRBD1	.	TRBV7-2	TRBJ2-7	TGTGCCAGCAGCGGCCGGGACAGGGTTCGCGAGCAGTACTTC	CASSGRDRVREQYF
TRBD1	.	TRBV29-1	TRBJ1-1	TGCAGCGCATGCGGGGACAGGGGATCCGCGGAGGCTTTCTTT	CSACGDRGSAEAFF
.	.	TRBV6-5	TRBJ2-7	TGTGCCAGCAGTTACTCCAGAGGCCCGGGTTACGAGCAGTACTTC	CASSYSRGPGYEQYF
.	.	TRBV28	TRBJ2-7	TGTGCCAGCAGCCCAGTAGGGGTCACCTACGAGCAGTACTTC	CASSPVGVTYEQYF
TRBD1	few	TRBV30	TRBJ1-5	TGTGCCTGGAGCTCCCAGGGGGCTCAGCCCCAGCATTTT	CAWSSQGAQPQHF
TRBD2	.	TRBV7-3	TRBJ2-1	TGTGCCAGCAGCCCTAGCGGGAGCCCCTACAATGAGCAGTTCTTC	CASSPSGSPYNEQFF
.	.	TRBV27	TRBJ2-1	TGTGCCAGCCTAAGGGGAACACCGAGCTCCTACAATGAGCAGTTCTTC	CASLRGTPSSYNEQFF
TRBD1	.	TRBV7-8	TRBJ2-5	TGTGCCAGCAGCCCCGAACAGGGGAGCGCGGGAGAGACCCAGTACTTC	CASSPEQGSAGETQYF
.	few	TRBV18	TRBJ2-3	TGTGCCAGCTCACCACCCTTGGATACGCAGTATTTT	CASSPPLDTQYF
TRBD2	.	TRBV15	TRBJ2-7	TGTGCCACCAGCATAGGGTTAGCGGGAAACTACGAGCAGTACTTC	CATSIGLAGNYEQYF
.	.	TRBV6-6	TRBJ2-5	TGTGCCAGCAGTAACAGGGGAGGTACAGTGGAGACCCAGTACTTC	CASSNRGGTVETQYF
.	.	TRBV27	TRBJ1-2	TGTGCCAGCAGTTTATCTGCCCAGCGATATGGCTACACCTTC	CASSLSAQRYGYTF
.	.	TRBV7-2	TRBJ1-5	TGTGCCAGCAGCTCTGGGACGAGCAATCAGCCCCAGCATTTT	CASSSGTSNQPQHF
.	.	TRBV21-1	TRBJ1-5	TGTGCCAGCAGCAAAGTCAGGCGGGTTTGGGATCAGCCCCAGCATTTT	CASSKVRRVWDQPQHF
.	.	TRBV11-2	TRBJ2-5	TGTGCCAGCAGCTTTTCGCAGGGGGCAGGGGGGGGGACCCAGTACTTC	CASSFSQGAGGGTQYF
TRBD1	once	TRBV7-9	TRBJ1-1	TGTGCCAGCAGCTTACTGGAGGGGGCCTCCACTGAAGCTTTCTTT	CASSLLEGASTEAFF
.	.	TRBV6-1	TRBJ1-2	TGTGCCAGCAGTGTTCACAGCGGAGGTAACTATGGCTACACCTTC	CASSVHSGGNYGYTF
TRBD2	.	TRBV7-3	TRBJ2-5	TGTGCCAGCAGCTGGGGACTAGCGGGAGTCGAGACCCAGTACTTC	CASSWGLAGVETQYF
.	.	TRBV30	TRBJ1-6	TGTGCCTGGGACGGCCCGTATAATTCACCCCTCCACTTT	CAWDGPYNSPLHF
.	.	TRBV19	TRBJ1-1	TGTGCCAGTAGTGCTGGGATCCCGGCAACTGAAGCTTTCTTT	CASSAGIPATEAFF
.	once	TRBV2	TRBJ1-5	TGTGCCAGCAGTCCTGGGGGTTTGGGCAATCAGCCCCAGCATTTT	CASSPGGLGNQPQHF
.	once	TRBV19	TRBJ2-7	TGTGCCACCAGAGGAGCTGGAACCTACGAGCAGTACTTC	CATRGAGTYEQYF
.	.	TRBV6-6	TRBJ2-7	TGTGCCAGCAGTAAAGGGGTCCGCGAGCAGTACTTC	CASSKGVREQYF
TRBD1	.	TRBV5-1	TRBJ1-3	TGCGCCAGCAGCTCTGGGACAGGGGGCCACCTACTCTCTGGAAACACCATATATTTT	CASSSGTGGHLLSGNTIYF
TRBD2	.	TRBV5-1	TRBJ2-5	TGCGCCAGCAGCTTGGCCGTCGGGGGGAAAGAGACCCAGTACTTC	CASSLAVGGKETQYF
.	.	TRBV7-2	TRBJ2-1	TGTGCCAGCAGCTTTCGGGTCGCGATATCCTACAATGAGCAGTTCTTC	CASSFRVAISYNEQFF
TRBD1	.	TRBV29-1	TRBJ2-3	TGCAGCTTTTGGACAGGGAACACAGATACGCAGTATTTT	CSFWTGNTDTQYF
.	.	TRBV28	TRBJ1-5	TGTGCCAGCAGTTTACCCAGAGGATATCAGCCCCAGCATTTT	CASSLPRGYQPQHF